A single TCR beta chain is shown here with its context. No antigen is known for it. Researchers reported sorting every CD8+ T cell subset in triplicate, 300,000 or so cells per sort. This entry is derived from a study of CXCR3-negative and CXCR3-positive naive CD8 T cells. Findings and caveats of the study: Naive cells that were CXCR3-positive had more hydrophobic TRB CDR3s (compared with CXCR3-negative naive cells).

It was by 5' RACE with UMI labels that the TRB cDNA libraries were prepared. TCRdb reprocessed the 5' RACE reads; each CDR3 protein has one entry and no DNA is given. This repertoire comprises 55,000 to 70,000 distinct CDR3 sequences; its ten largest clones make up about 0.71%. This CDR3 region has 15 residues. CDR1 is DFQATT, CDR2 SNEGSKA, per germline (reference sequence). The V call is TRBV20-1, the J call TRBJ1-2; TCRdb calls TRBD1, which cannot be checked without DNA. Sample: naive CXCR3+ CD8+ T cells from blood. Subset described: CD45RO-CCR7+CD27+CD95- naive CD8+ T cells expressing CXCR3 (TNR3+). The receptor was isolated from a human donor in good health. Some clones in this sample may be carry-over from other donors' samples. CDR3 residues: CSVVVIVGGGYGYTF.